These 30 T cell receptor beta chains came from one sample sequenced in a study of response to subunit inactivated influenza vaccine. TCRdb fed the RT-PCR reads into MiXCR, producing one record per CDR3 protein. The sample includes more than 600,000 distinct CDR3 sequences, roughly 18% of them seen just once. The sample here was PBMCs from blood, taken 5 to 6 days after vaccination. These receptors were taken from a man aged 45-60 years who received an inactivated influenza vaccine.

This clonotype was detected many times. V gene TRBV20-1 combines with J gene TRBJ2-5; TRBD1 is a possible D gene (5 bases). The germline V and J ends were trimmed by 3 bases and 1 base, with 15 bases remaining between them. CDR1 and CDR2 (germline): DFQATT, SNEGSKA (reference sequence). CDR3 length equals 15 residues. CDR3 in DNA: TGCAGTGCTAGCAGGGTCCTGGTGTTCCAAGAGACCCAGTACTTC. Translated: CSASRVLVFQETQYF.

This chain uses TRBV28 with TRBJ1-2, with TRBD1 identical over 12 bases. The ends lost 10 bases at V and 4 bases at J; junction bases unmatched: 7. The CDR3 is 14 amino acids. Germline V CDR1 and CDR2: MDHEN, SYDVKM. In nucleotides, the CDR3 is TGTGCCACCGGGACAGGGGGCGGTCGCTATGGCTACACCTTC. It translates to CATGTGGGRYGYTF.

There are a few counts of this clonotype. V and J are TRBV20-1 and TRBJ1-1; unclear D gene. The CDR3 loop spans 14 amino acids. V was trimmed by 1 base and J by 3 bases, leaving 12 bases between them. Germline V gene lookup returns CDR1 DFQATT and CDR2 SNEGSKA (reference sequence). The DNA of the CDR3 is TGCAGTGCTAGAGGGGTCCGGGGTGACACTGAAGCTTTCTTT. It codes for CSARGVRGDTEAFF.

In this sample, this clonotype turned up a few times. V and J are TRBV20-1 and TRBJ2-1; unclear D gene. Germline values: CDR1 DFQATT, CDR2 SNEGSKA (reference sequence). The CDR3 extends over 13 amino acids. The V gene lost 2 bases and the J gene lost 2 bases, with 7 bases spanning the gap. The CDR3 sequence is CSARPPAYNEQFF. In DNA form, the CDR3 reads TGCAGTGCTAGACCTCCCGCCTACAATGAGCAGTTCTTC.

This clonotype showed up just a few times. The rearrangement links TRBV11-2 to TRBJ2-7; D might be TRBD1 (6 bases). The CDR3 totals 15 residues. Germline V gene lookup returns CDR1 SGHAT and CDR2 FQNNGV. Trimming left V 2 bases short and J 2 bases short, with 13 bases between. CDR3 region: CASSLNRDATYEQYF. DNA for the CDR3: TGTGCCAGCAGCTTAAACAGGGACGCCACCTACGAGCAGTACTTC.

In this sample, this clonotype turned up a few times. The chain joins TRBV20-1 to TRBJ2-3; D uncertain. Per germline, CDR1 DFQATT and CDR2 SNEGSKA (reference sequence). This CDR3 is 11 amino acids long. The ends were cut back, 4 bases at V and 12 bases at J, with 14 bases in the middle. The CDR3 spells CSANPGGTQYF. The CDR3 nucleotides are TGCAGTGCTAACCCGGGTGGAACCCAGTATTTT.

The chain combines TRBV7-9 with TRBJ1-5, with TRBD1 matching 8 bases. The germline CDR1 and CDR2 sequences are SEHNR and FQNEAQ (reference sequence). This CDR3 comprises 16 residues. The trim removed 5 bases at V and 7 bases at J, leaving 13 bases unmatched. CDR3: CASSPSGQGIGQPQHF. DNA of the CDR3: TGTGCCAGCAGCCCGTCCGGACAGGGTATAGGCCAGCCCCAGCATTTT.

The V gene is TRBV20-1, the J gene TRBJ2-1, with 11 positions matching TRBD2. The germline gives CDR1 DFQATT, CDR2 SNEGSKA (reference sequence). The CDR3 length is 15 residues. V shed 6 bases, J shed 4 bases, and the junction held 8 bases outside the gene matches. CDR3 bases: TGCAGTGCACACGCGGGACTAGCGGAATACAATGAGCAGTTCTTC. Its protein is CSAHAGLAEYNEQFF.

The J gene is TRBJ2-1, the V gene TRBV20-1, with TRBD2 matching 11 bases. This CDR3 is 15 amino acids long. The germline V gene encodes CDR1 DFQATT and CDR2 SNEGSKA (reference sequence). The trim removed 7 bases at V and 10 bases at J, leaving 15 bases unmatched. The CDR3 region has the DNA TGCAGTGTCCTGTTAACTAGCGGGAGCCTCCGAGAGCAGTTCTTC. It is translated as CSVLLTSGSLREQFF.

This sequence joins TRBV20-1 and TRBJ2-1, with D possibly being TRBD2 (5 bases). This CDR3 region has 14 residues. The germline gives CDR1 DFQATT, CDR2 SNEGSKA (reference sequence). Trimming shortened V by 5 bases and J by 6 bases, and 17 bases separated the two germline ends. The CDR3 bases are TGCAGTGCTGCTCGTGGCCCCCGGGGCAATGAGCAGTTCTTC. Its protein is CSAARGPRGNEQFF.

This clonotype was observed a handful of times. The CDR3 bases are TGCAGCGTTGCCCCCGGCACGGGACAGGGTAGGGATGGCTACACCTTC. Amino acids: CSVAPGTGQGRDGYTF. The rearrangement links TRBV29-1 to TRBJ1-2; 9 positions agree with TRBD1. V dropped 4 bases and J dropped 6; count of bases not matched to a gene: 15. The germline gives CDR1 SQVTM, CDR2 ANQGSEA. The CDR3 runs to 16 residues. The full variable domain, completed using reference TRBV29-1 and TRBJ1-2, is SAVISQKPSRDICQRGTSLTIQCQVDSQVTMMFWYRQQPGQSLTLIATANQGSEATYESGFVIDKFPISRPNLTFSTLTVSNMSPEDSSIYLCSVAPGTGQGRDGYTFGSGTRLTVV.

The gene calls are TRBV24-1 and TRBJ2-1, with TRBD1 identical over 9 bases. This CDR3 is 17 amino acids long. Germline V CDR1 and CDR2: KGHDR, SFDVKD. V dropped 4 bases and J dropped 8; count of bases not matched to a gene: 14. The CDR3 region has the DNA TGTGCCACCAGTGACACGAAAAACAGGGGGCTGGTCTATGAGCAGTTCTTC. Encoded protein: CATSDTKNRGLVYEQFF.

This clonotype was detected only a few times. This sequence joins TRBV5-6 and TRBJ2-7; tentatively, D is TRBD2 (5 bases). Trimming stripped 4 bases from V and 0 bases from J, with 17 bases between. Germline CDR1 is SGHDT and CDR2 is YYEEEE. The CDR3 has 16 residues. The CDR3 nucleotides read TGTGCCAGCAGCGAGGCCCTGACGGGGTTCTCCTACGAGCAGTACTTC. This codes for CASSEALTGFSYEQYF. The entire variable domain, with the rest obtained from reference TRBV5-6 and TRBJ2-7, is as follows: DAGVTQSPTHLIKTRGQQVTLRCSPKSGHDTVSWYQQALGQGPQFIFQYYEEEERQRGNFPDRFSGHQFPNYSSELNVNALLLGDSALYLCASSEALTGFSYEQYFGPGTRLTVT.

This clonotype was observed a handful of times. The V call is TRBV4-1, the J call TRBJ2-5, with D unclear. This CDR3 comprises 14 residues. Trimming pared 0 bases from V and 2 bases from J, leaving 7 bases between. Germline assignment: CDR1 MGHRA and CDR2 YSYEKL. CDR3 bases: TGCGCCAGCAGCCAAGAGGTCTTGCAAGAGACCCAGTACTTC. This sequence encodes CASSQEVLQETQYF.

There are a few counts of this clonotype. The CDR3 DNA is TGCAGTGCTTCTCGGACAGGGGGCCACGAGCAGTACTTC. Translated: CSASRTGGHEQYF. The V and J genes are TRBV20-1 and TRBJ2-7; 11 nucleotides agree with TRBD1. CDR3 size: 13 residues. CDR1 is DFQATT, CDR2 SNEGSKA, per germline (reference sequence). V shed 5 bases and J 5 bases; nucleotides not matched to a gene: 5.

This clonotype was picked up many times. This CDR3 is CASSLSGTGGSPLHF. CDR3 bases: TGTGCCAGCAGTTTATCGGGGACTGGCGGTTCACCCCTCCACTTT. The chain employs TRBV27 and TRBJ1-6; TRBD1 might be the D (5 bases). The CDR3 contains 15 residues. V was shortened by 0 bases and J by 9 bases, with 12 bases between the two germline ends. Germline V lookup: CDR1 MNHEY, CDR2 SMNVEV (reference sequence).

This clonotype was seen more than once but under ten times. The chain uses TRBV4-2 and TRBJ2-4; D is unclear. Trimming cost V 1 base and J 7 bases, with 17 bases left between them. Germline V CDR1 and CDR2: LGHNA, YNFKEQ. This CDR3 spans 16 amino acids. The CDR3, as DNA: TGTGCCAGCAGCCAAGCGGCGACCGCGGAATGGAACATTCAGTACTTC. The encoded protein is CASSQAATAEWNIQYF.

This clonotype was seen at least ten times. This sequence joins TRBV5-1 and TRBJ1-1; 9 bases align to TRBD1. The CDR3 extends over 14 amino acids. V was clipped by 2 bases and J by 5 bases; unmatched bases: 4. Germline V gene lookup returns CDR1 SGHRS and CDR2 YFSETQ. CDR3 protein: CASSLQGAPTEAFF. CDR3 coding DNA: TGCGCCAGCAGCTTACAGGGGGCGCCGACTGAAGCTTTCTTT.

The J gene is TRBJ1-2, the V gene TRBV10-3; 9 bases align to TRBD1. The CDR3 runs 13 residues. The germline V gene encodes CDR1 ENHRY and CDR2 SYGVKD. The ends lost 8 bases at V and 2 bases at J; junction bases unmatched: 3. CDR3 sequence reads: CAISGQGNYGYTF. As DNA, the CDR3 is TGTGCCATCTCGGGACAGGGAAACTATGGCTACACCTTC.

This clonotype appeared a few times. This chain uses TRBV24-1 with TRBJ2-5, with 8 nucleotides matching TRBD1. CDR1 and CDR2 (germline): KGHDR, SFDVKD. This CDR3 spans 12 amino acids. J was trimmed by 5 bases and V by 9 bases; bases with no gene match: 4. CDR3 residues: CATGQGRETQYF. CDR3 DNA: TGTGCCACCGGACAGGGACGCGAGACCCAGTACTTC.

The chain uses TRBV15 and TRBJ1-5; 7 bases agree with TRBD1. The CDR3 runs to 17 residues. CDR1 is LNHNV, CDR2 YYDKDF, per germline (reference sequence). V was pared by 0 bases and J by 5 bases, with 10 bases of the junction left unmatched. The CDR3 nucleotides are TGTGCCACCAGCAGAGATTGGTCTAACAGGGGTGATCAGCCCCAGCATTTT. The encoded protein is CATSRDWSNRGDQPQHF.

This clonotype showed up just a few times. The gene calls are TRBV12-3 or TRBV12-4 and TRBJ2-2; 8 nucleotides agree with TRBD2. With V trimmed by 3 bases and J by 5 bases, 11 bases remained unmatched. The CDR3 totals 17 residues. Here the CDR3 DNA reads TGTGCCAGCAGTTTTCTAGGACTGGCGGGAGGTACCGGGGAGCTGTTTTTT. Encoded protein: CASSFLGLAGGTGELFF.

This chain joins TRBV30 and TRBJ2-7; possibly TRBD1 or TRBD2 for D (5 bases each). The CDR3 is 14 amino acids. Deletions cut 3 bases from V and 2 bases from J, with 14 bases between. CDR1 and CDR2 from the germline V gene are GTSNPN and SVGIG (reference sequence). CDR3 nucleotide sequence: TGTGCCTGGAGCCGCCCTGGGACGGCCTACGAGCAGTACTTC. Protein sequence: CAWSRPGTAYEQYF.

This clonotype was seen only a few times. The chain is built from TRBV7-6 and TRBJ2-1, with 8 positions matching TRBD1. Germline CDR1 is SGHVS and CDR2 is FNYEAQ. The CDR3 consists of 16 residues. Losses at the gene ends were 1 base for V and 3 bases for J; bases not matched to a gene: 5. The CDR3 region is CASSLEGTGFYNEQFF. The CDR3 bases are TGTGCCAGCAGCTTAGAAGGGACAGGATTCTACAATGAGCAGTTCTTC.

At least ten counts were recorded for this clonotype. The chain joins TRBV4-3 to TRBJ2-3, with TRBD1 matching 7 bases. Germline CDR1 LGHNA, CDR2 YSLEER. The V segment lost 0 bases and the J segment 2 bases; nucleotides outside the gene matches: 8. The CDR3 extends over 17 amino acids. The CDR3 coding sequence is TGCGCCAGCAGCCAAGATTTCCGGGACAGCTTCACAGATACGCAGTATTTT. Amino acids: CASSQDFRDSFTDTQYF.

This clonotype appeared many times. The V gene is TRBV4-3, the J gene TRBJ2-6; D not resolved. V lost 4 bases and J 4 bases, leaving 14 bases between the germline ends. The CDR3 extends over 16 amino acids. Germline CDR1 is LGHNA and CDR2 is YSLEER. CDR3 in amino acids: CASSLSPNLGANVLTF. CDR3 in DNA: TGCGCCAGCAGCCTCTCCCCTAATTTGGGGGCCAACGTCCTGACTTTC.

Many counts were recorded for this clonotype. The J gene is TRBJ2-7, the V gene TRBV20-1, with 14 nucleotides matching TRBD2. The CDR3 has 15 amino acids. The V gene end was trimmed by 6 bases and the J gene end by 0 bases; junction bases not matched to a gene: 4. From germline, CDR1 is DFQATT and CDR2 SNEGSKA (reference sequence). CDR3 sequence reads: CSAGTSGGFSYEQYF. Written as DNA, the CDR3 is TGCAGTGCCGGGACTAGCGGGGGATTCTCCTACGAGCAGTACTTC.

There are many counts of this clonotype. CDR3 amino acids: CASSLGTSGPHNEQFF. CDR3 nucleotides: TGCGCCAGCAGCTTGGGGACTAGCGGACCTCACAATGAGCAGTTCTTC. This chain uses TRBV5-1 with TRBJ2-1; 10 nucleotides agree with TRBD2. The junction had 5 bases not matched to a gene; V was cut back by 0 bases and J by 5 bases. The CDR3 sequence is 16 residues long. Germline CDR1 is SGHRS and CDR2 is YFSETQ. The full variable domain, its missing parts supplied by reference TRBV5-1 and TRBJ2-1, is KAGVTQTPRYLIKTRGQQVTLSCSPISGHRSVSWYQQTPGQGLQFLFEYFSETQRNKGNFPGRFSGRQFSNSRSEMNVSTLELGDSALYLCASSLGTSGPHNEQFFGPGTRLTVL.

This chain links TRBV6-2 or TRBV6-3 with TRBJ2-5, with 7 positions matching TRBD1. Unmatched junction bases numbered 9, after V lost 5 bases and J lost 3 bases. The length of the CDR3 is 15 residues. The germline CDR1 and CDR2 sequences are MNHEY and SVGEGT. This CDR3 reads CASSTFPGTEETQYF. In DNA, the CDR3 is TGTGCCAGCAGTACATTCCCCGGGACAGAAGAGACCCAGTACTTC.

This clonotype was detected ten times or more. The chain has TRBV12-3 or TRBV12-4 and TRBJ2-7; tentative D call: TRBD2 (5 bases). Trimming left V 5 bases short and J 7 bases short, with 6 bases between. The CDR3 loop spans 10 amino acids. The CDR3 DNA reads as TGTGCCAGCAGTGGAGGAGAGCAGTACTTC. Its translation: CASSGGEQYF.